The 28 T cell receptor beta chains reported below all come from one sample, sequenced in a study of T cells after yellow fever vaccination. TCRdb re-called the 5' RACE reads through MiXCR, storing one row per CDR3 protein. The profile shows just under 600,000 distinct CDR3 sequences, 13% of them singletons. Material: PBMCs, obtained on the day of the yellow fever booster vaccination. These receptors came from a man aged 25 to 45 who received the YFV17D yellow fever vaccine.

Comment on this clonotype: An end of the junction differs from the germline gene, which may be a read error. J is TRBJ2-3 and V is TRBV5-5; maybe TRBD2 (5 bases). Germline V gene data show CDR1 as SGHKS and CDR2 as YYEKEE (reference sequence). The CDR3 is 12 amino acids. This CDR3 is CASNLRAEAQYF. In DNA, the CDR3 is TGTGCCAGCAACTTGAGGGCCGAAGCGCAGTATTTT.

This clonotype showed up many times. This rearrangement joins TRBV7-9 to TRBJ2-1; no clear D gene. The CDR3 is 12 residues long. Trimming cost V 5 bases and J 0 bases, with 2 bases left between them. Germline V lookup: CDR1 SEHNR, CDR2 FQNEAQ (reference sequence). The CDR3 coding sequence is TGTGCCAGCAGCACCTCCTACAATGAGCAGTTCTTC. This codes for CASSTSYNEQFF.

V usage is TRBV6-2 or TRBV6-3 and J usage is TRBJ1-1; D uncertain. Germline loops: CDR1 MNHEY, CDR2 SVGEGT. The CDR3 runs 11 residues. V lost 3 bases and J 7 bases, leaving 6 bases between the germline ends. This CDR3 is CASSYWVEAFF. CDR3 coding DNA: TGTGCCAGCAGTTATTGGGTTGAAGCTTTCTTT.

The V call is TRBV5-1, the J call TRBJ2-1; D call uncertain. This CDR3 region has 16 residues. Between the trimmed V and J ends, which lost 5 bases and 8 bases, there was a span of 23 bases. Germline CDR1 SGHRS, CDR2 YFSETQ. The CDR3 loop reads CASRVRHVLLTDEQFF. The CDR3 DNA sequence: TGCGCCAGCAGGGTGAGGCATGTGCTATTAACGGATGAGCAGTTCTTC.

The V call is TRBV25-1, the J call TRBJ2-7; 14 bases line up with TRBD2. Trimming took 7 bases from V and 5 from J; bases not matched to a gene: 22. Germline-derived CDR1 and CDR2 are MGHDK and SYGVNS. This CDR3 is built from 20 residues. This CDR3 is CASNGQTKTSGRALQHEQYF. The CDR3 DNA reads TGTGCCAGCAATGGACAGACGAAGACTAGCGGGAGGGCCCTCCAGCACGAGCAGTACTTC.

The rearrangement uses TRBV20-1 and TRBJ1-5; D remains ambiguous. With 7 bases removed from V and 9 bases from J, the gap between germline ends came to 16 bases. Germline assignment: CDR1 DFQATT and CDR2 SNEGSKA (reference sequence). The CDR3 spans 12 residues. The CDR3 here is CSGGTEDRPQHF. In nucleotides, the CDR3 is TGCAGTGGTGGTACGGAGGACCGGCCCCAGCATTTT.

J is TRBJ1-4 and V is TRBV6-1; the D is unclear. V lost 6 bases to trimming and J lost 5 bases, with 13 bases between them. The germline CDR1 and CDR2 sequences are MNHNS and SASEGT. The CDR3 is made up of 14 amino acids. The CDR3 DNA reads as TGTGCCAGCAGGCGGACGGTGGGGAATGAAAAACTGTTTTTT. It is translated as CASRRTVGNEKLFF.

The chain recombines TRBV12-3 or TRBV12-4 with TRBJ2-3, with D uncertain. With 2 bases removed from V and 1 base from J, the gap between germline ends came to 10 bases. The CDR3 is 15 amino acids. The CDR3 is CASSLFGRGTDTQYF. The CDR3 bases are TGTGCCAGCAGTTTATTCGGTAGGGGCACAGATACGCAGTATTTT.

This clonotype showed up just once. The chain links TRBV25-1 to TRBJ2-3, with D uncertain. Deletions cut 2 bases from V and 7 bases from J, with 13 bases between. Looked up from germline, CDR1 is MGHDK and CDR2 is SYGVNS. There are 14 residues in the CDR3. In nucleotides, the CDR3 is TGTGCCAGCAGTGAAGACTGGGATGGATATACGCAGTATTTT. Its protein is CASSEDWDGYTQYF.

This chain connects TRBV29-1 to TRBJ2-1, with a tentative D call TRBD2 (8 bases). V gave up 7 bases and J gave up 14 bases, with 21 bases separating them. CDR1 is SQVTM and CDR2 is ANQGSEA in the germline V gene. The CDR3 has 12 amino acids. The CDR3 sequence is CSGFRGSSGEFF. The CDR3 DNA sequence: TGCAGCGGTTTCAGGGGGAGTAGCGGGGAGTTCTTC.

The J gene is TRBJ1-6, the V gene TRBV7-6, with D uncertain. V dropped 6 bases and J dropped 8 bases, with 5 bases sitting between them. CDR1 is SGHVS, CDR2 FNYEAQ, per germline. This CDR3 spans 11 amino acids. CDR3 DNA sequence: TGTGCCAGCAGTACTCATTCACCCCTCCACTTT. It encodes CASSTHSPLHF.

This clonotype was recorded many times. The V call is TRBV15, the J call TRBJ2-5; D is uncertain. Deletions cut 1 base from V and 0 bases from J, with 6 bases between. This CDR3 comprises 14 residues. The V gene's germline CDR1 is LNHNV and CDR2 YYDKDF (reference sequence). CDR3 sequence reads: CATSRAGYQETQYF. In DNA, the CDR3 is TGTGCCACCAGCAGAGCGGGCTACCAAGAGACCCAGTACTTC.

This clonotype was observed a single time. The chain carries TRBV5-4 and TRBJ2-2; 13 bases fit TRBD2. This CDR3 is built from 17 residues. V shed 3 bases and J 6 bases; nucleotides not matched to a gene: 8. Germline loops: CDR1 SGHNT, CDR2 YYREEE (reference sequence). The CDR3 region has the DNA TGTGCCAGCAGCTCAACACTAGCGGGAGGGTCGGCCGGGGAGCTGTTTTTT. Its protein product is CASSSTLAGGSAGELFF.

This clonotype was counted many times. The chain is built from TRBV27 and TRBJ2-7; 10 positions match TRBD1. This CDR3 is 14 amino acids long. V was pared by 6 bases and J by 2 bases, with 4 bases of the junction left unmatched. CDR1 and CDR2 from the germline V gene are MNHEY and SMNVEV (reference sequence). This CDR3 reads CASRRDRGPYEQYF. The CDR3 DNA follows: TGTGCCAGCAGACGGGACAGGGGTCCCTACGAGCAGTACTTC.

This clonotype showed up just a few times. The gene calls are TRBV3-1 and TRBJ2-1, with D possibly being TRBD2 (6 bases). The germline gives CDR1 LGHDT, CDR2 YNNKEL (reference sequence). Trimming cost V 1 base and J 8 bases, with 15 bases left between them. This CDR3 is built from 15 residues. CDR3 sequence reads: CASSQGSISGDEQFF. The CDR3 bases are TGTGCCAGCAGCCAAGGCAGTATCTCGGGAGATGAGCAGTTCTTC.

This clonotype was observed a few times. The chain combines TRBV7-2 with TRBJ2-3; D possibly corresponds to TRBD1 (7 bases). Germline CDR1 SGHTA, CDR2 FQGNSA. CDR3 size: 15 residues. Trimming took off 7 bases at V and 2 bases at J, with 16 bases between the two ends. The CDR3 reads CASTGSGQDTDTQYF. The CDR3 nucleotides read TGTGCCAGCACCGGGAGCGGACAGGACACAGATACGCAGTATTTT. Looking up the rest from reference TRBV7-2 and TRBJ2-3 gives the full variable domain: GAGVSQSPSNKVTEKGKDVELRCDPISGHTALYWYRQSLGQGLEFLIYFQGNSAPDKSGLPSDRFSAERTGGSVSTLTIQRTQQEDSAVYLCASTGSGQDTDTQYFGPGTRLTVL.

The chain uses TRBV7-9 and TRBJ2-1; TRBD2 aligns across 10 bases. Germline V gene sequence: CDR1 SEHNR, CDR2 FQNEAQ (reference sequence). V shed 8 bases and J 2 bases; nucleotides not matched to a gene: 12. The CDR3 has 17 residues. CDR3 coding DNA: TGTGCCAGCGTGAGAGGGATAGCGGGAGGTACCTACAATGAGCAGTTCTTC. Translation gives CASVRGIAGGTYNEQFF. Full variable domain (rest looked up from reference TRBV7-9 and TRBJ2-1): DTGVSQNPRHKITKRGQNVTFRCDPISEHNRLYWYRQTLGQGPEFLTYFQNEAQLEKSRLLSDRFSAERPKGSFSTLEIQRTEQGDSAMYLCASVRGIAGGTYNEQFFGPGTRLTVL.

The chain is built from TRBV7-2 and TRBJ2-5; D possibly corresponds to TRBD2 (6 bases). This CDR3 spans 15 amino acids. V lost 5 bases and J lost 4, with 17 bases in between. CDR1 SGHTA and CDR2 FQGNSA come from the germline V gene. The CDR3 nucleotides read TGTGCCAGCAGCCTAGGACTATCGGTCAGAGAGACCCAGTACTTC. Amino acids: CASSLGLSVRETQYF.

This clonotype was detected only a few times. CDR3 loop: CAISEGGRADTQYF. Written as DNA, the CDR3 is TGTGCCATCAGTGAAGGGGGGAGAGCAGATACGCAGTATTTT. This chain joins TRBV10-3 and TRBJ2-3; the D call may be TRBD1 or TRBD2 (6 bases each). The CDR3 length is 14 residues. V lost 3 bases, J lost 4 bases, and 11 bases lay in between. The germline V gene encodes CDR1 ENHRY and CDR2 SYGVKD.

Only a few counts were recorded for this clonotype. The chain has TRBV28 and TRBJ2-7; D ambiguous. Germline CDR1 reads MDHEN; CDR2 reads SYDVKM. V dropped 8 bases and J dropped 0 bases, with 14 bases sitting between them. This CDR3 has 14 amino acids. The CDR3 protein is CASSPDPRSYEQYF. CDR3 nucleotides: TGTGCCAGCTCTCCGGACCCCCGCTCCTACGAGCAGTACTTC.

The V and J genes are TRBV10-3 and TRBJ1-6, with TRBD1 matching 10 bases. Trimming at V came to 2 bases and at J to 6 bases, leaving 4 bases not matched to a gene. The germline gives CDR1 ENHRY, CDR2 SYGVKD. This CDR3 contains 16 residues. CDR3 in DNA: TGTGCCATCAGTGAGCTGGGACAGGGGTTTAATTCACCCCTCCACTTT. This encodes CAISELGQGFNSPLHF.

In its sample, this clonotype was seen once. This chain's CDR3 is CASNQIAGLEQYF. The CDR3 nucleotides are TGTGCCAGCAATCAGATCGCGGGCCTCGAGCAGTACTTC. V usage is TRBV12-3 or TRBV12-4 and J usage is TRBJ2-7; D might be TRBD2 (5 bases). V was cut by 7 bases and J by 6 bases, with 16 bases left in between. This CDR3 is built from 13 residues.

The chain recombines TRBV9 with TRBJ2-5; 8 bases map to TRBD1. V shed 3 bases, J shed 4 bases, and the junction held 2 bases outside the gene matches. CDR1 and CDR2 (germline): SGDLS, YYNGEE. This CDR3 region has 13 residues. In DNA form, the CDR3 reads TGTGCCAGCAGCGGACAGGGGATAGAGACCCAGTACTTC. This gives the protein CASSGQGIETQYF.

This clonotype has just a few counts. The gene calls are TRBV15 and TRBJ2-7; TRBD1 matches 8 bases. From germline, CDR1 is LNHNV and CDR2 YYDKDF (reference sequence). With V trimmed by 4 bases and J by 2 bases, 7 bases remained unmatched. The CDR3 totals 15 residues. CDR3 residues: CATSKDRGGAYEQYF. The CDR3 DNA is TGTGCCACCAGCAAAGACAGGGGTGGGGCCTACGAGCAGTACTTC.

The chain recombines TRBV3-1 with TRBJ2-1; 8 bases map to TRBD2. The germline gives CDR1 LGHDT, CDR2 YNNKEL (reference sequence). This CDR3 has 14 amino acids. Trimming cost V 4 bases and J 7 bases; bases outside gene matches: 6. The CDR3 spells CASSRLAYNNEQFF. Here the CDR3 DNA reads TGTGCCAGCAGCCGACTAGCGTATAATAATGAGCAGTTCTTC.

V gene TRBV6-6 combines with J gene TRBJ2-1, with D perhaps TRBD2 (5 bases). The V and J ends lost 7 bases and 7 bases respectively, with 5 bases between them. CDR3 length: 10 residues. Germline assignment: CDR1 MNHNY and CDR2 SVGAGI (reference sequence). The CDR3 nucleotides read TGTGCCAGCACGGGGAATGAGCAGTTCTTC. This encodes CASTGNEQFF.

In this sample, this clonotype turned up a few times. The chain has TRBV6-2 or TRBV6-3 and TRBJ2-7; the D is unclear. Trimming took 6 bases from V and 3 from J, leaving 6 bases between them. This CDR3 spans 11 amino acids. Germline V CDR1 and CDR2: MNHEY, SVGEGT. The CDR3, as DNA: TGTGCCAGCAGGGTCAGCTACGAGCAGTACTTC. It yields the protein CASRVSYEQYF.

The chain employs TRBV29-1 and TRBJ1-3; no definite D call. V shed 0 bases and J shed 0 bases, with 12 bases lying between them. Germline V lookup: CDR1 SQVTM, CDR2 ANQGSEA. This CDR3 has 16 residues. The CDR3 region has the DNA TGCAGCGTTGAAGATTTCGGGAGGAGCTCTGGAAACACCATATATTTT. It is translated as CSVEDFGRSSGNTIYF.